Below, 2 T cell receptor beta chains from the same sample are listed, as sequenced in a study of T-cell memory formation after mild COVID-19. TCRdb reprocessed the 5' RACE reads via MiXCR and lists one record per CDR3 protein. The table lists approximately 110,000 distinct CDR3 sequences, about a fifth of them singletons. Sequencing input: PBMCs or a T cell subset sorted from them (not recorded which). These receptors were collected from a young man who had mild COVID-19 (a few samples of this study predate the infection). Cell type and time point are not known.

The genes are TRBV7-9 and TRBJ1-1; D is undetermined. The CDR3 is 13 residues long. V was clipped by 9 bases and J by 2 bases, with 13 bases between them. Germline CDR1 SEHNR, CDR2 FQNEAQ (reference sequence). CDR3 in amino acids: CASALVLNTEAFF. The CDR3 DNA reads as TGTGCCAGTGCTCTTGTACTAAACACTGAAGCTTTCTTT.

This rearrangement joins TRBV12-3 or TRBV12-4 to TRBJ2-2; 11 bases agree with TRBD2. With V trimmed by 5 bases and J by 5 bases, 7 bases remained unmatched. The CDR3 sequence is 16 residues long. CDR3 in DNA: TGTGCCAGCAGTGCCAGACTAGCGGGGCGGACCGGGGAGCTGTTTTTT. Protein product: CASSARLAGRTGELFF.